This is a list of T cell receptor beta chains from one sample in a study of PD-L1 blockade in urothelial cancer. The protocol was immunoSEQ multiplex PCR, while the TCRdb copy is restricted to in-frame clones and leaves out a portion. In the table there are over 65,000 clones, 80% to 90% of which are singletons. The sequencing used PBMCs, collected around atezolizumab (anti-PD-L1) treatment. The receptors were gathered from an older man with urothelial cancer. Both conserved end residues are part of each CDR3. The D gene is left open where the match is weak. Not every row has a clone size; where given, it reads once, few, many or a size class.

>NA|TRBV5-1|TRBJ2-1|16|TRBD2
CASSLTSGRLGNEQFF
>few|TRBV6-1|TRBJ2-2|16|NA
CASSERRHRVTGELFF
>NA|TRBV6-1|TRBJ1-5|13|NA
CASSEHGNQPQHF
>NA|TRBV19|TRBJ2-2|16|TRBD2
CASIDLAGGSHRELFF
>once|TRBV5-1|TRBJ2-5|14|TRBD1
CASSPGQAGETQYF
>NA|TRBV28|TRBJ2-6|15|TRBD1
CASSWTGAGANVLTF
>NA|TRBV30|TRBJ1-1|15|TRBD1
CAWRGSGTGFLEAFF
>few|TRBV6-5|TRBJ2-7|13|NA
CASRPNLVNEQYF
>NA|TRBV10-2|TRBJ1-1|16|NA
CASKWGGWDGDTEAFF
>few|TRBV10-2|TRBJ1-1|13|NA
CASSGGDSRKAFF
>NA|TRBV5-1|TRBJ1-3|13|NA
CASSLDPSGTIYF
>NA|TRBV5-5|TRBJ2-7|15|NA
CASRPLLAATYEQYF
>NA|TRBV15|TRBJ1-1|13|NA
CATSRTGKAEAFF
>few|TRBV5-4|TRBJ1-2|16|TRBD1
CASSIRDRGRVGGYTF
>NA|TRBV29-1|TRBJ2-1|17|TRBD2
CSVGGLASDSSYNEQFF
>many|TRBV21-1|TRBJ2-7|11|NA
CASSYYYEQYF
>NA|TRBV28|TRBJ1-2|16|NA
CASSSLQGTPNYGYTF
>NA|TRBV18|TRBJ2-7|14|NA
CASSPPQGRYEQYF
>NA|TRBV7-3|TRBJ2-5|15|NA
CASSQGGGAQETQYF
>NA|TRBV5-1|TRBJ2-7|15|NA
CASSLDSVSSYEQYF
>NA|TRBV5-1|TRBJ2-7|14|TRBD1
CASSSGTGLYEQYF
>NA|TRBV6-5|TRBJ1-4|15|NA
CASRPREATNEKLFF
>NA|TRBV11-2|TRBJ1-3|17|TRBD1
CASSVDRTGVTGNTIYF
>NA|TRBV29-1|TRBJ1-2|13|NA
CSVEVTGSYGYTF
>NA|TRBV2|TRBJ2-3|15|TRBD2
CASARLAGGTDTQYF
>NA|TRBV5-5|TRBJ2-2|16|TRBD1
CASSPTYWTGSGELFF
>NA|TRBV28|TRBJ1-2|13|NA
CASGGGVNYGYTF
>once|TRBV28|TRBJ1-5|15|TRBD1
CASRAATGVGQPQHF
>NA|TRBV6-5|TRBJ1-2|14|NA
CASSQGTINYGYTF
>NA|TRBV29-1|TRBJ2-3|15|TRBD2
CSVQIGTSFTDTQYF
>NA|TRBV28|TRBJ2-2|16|NA
CASSLWARPNTGELFF
>NA|TRBV27|TRBJ2-1|14|TRBD1
CASSLRGPYNEQFF
>NA|TRBV25-1|TRBJ1-4|12|NA
CASSGRAEKLFF
>NA|TRBV5-1|TRBJ2-1|15|TRBD2
CASSLALADYNEQFF
>NA|TRBV6-5|TRBJ1-1|16|TRBD1
CASSYSETGLNTEAFF
>NA|TRBV7-8|TRBJ1-5|14|TRBD1
CASSIDRVTGPQHF
>NA|TRBV18|TRBJ2-5|15|NA
CASSPLGQAKETQYF
>NA|TRBV10-3|TRBJ2-7|14|NA
CAISESQVRNEQYF
>NA|TRBV7-3|TRBJ2-7|14|TRBD1
CASSSRQGADEQYF